Given below is one T cell receptor (beta chain) in context. Antigen specificity is unknown. These data come from a study of CD8+ T cells in alopecia areata. Findings and caveats of the study: Elevated clonality characterized lesional scalp relative to normal scalp, particularly in alopecia totalis/universalis.

CDR1 is SGHAT and CDR2 is FQNNGV in the germline V gene. This CDR3 has 14 amino acids. Trimming removed 2 bases at V and 6 bases at J, with 12 bases between. Reverse transcription of extracted RNA yielded cDNA, which provided the sequencing template. Produced via immunoSEQ multiplex PCR; TCRdb's table is partial and in-frame only. This table has around 250,000 clones, roughly two thirds appearing once. Researchers took lesional scalp punch biopsies and peripheral blood from people who were alopecia areata patients. The gene calls are TRBV11-2 and TRBJ2-3; a weak D match, TRBD1 (5 bases). Specimen: CD4+ T cells sorted from blood, collected at week 0. The source of this sequence is a human donor with alopecia areata. The CDR3 loop is CASSLSTVADTQYF. The CDR3 DNA follows: TGTGCCAGCAGCTTATCGACAGTTGCTGATACGCAGTATTTT.